This is a list of T cell receptor beta chains from one sample in a study of blood T cell repertoires in COVID-19. Libraries were prepared by immunoSEQ multiplex PCR; TCRdb keeps only in-frame clonotypes and omits some of them. The repertoire holds 60,000 or so clones, approximately 83% seen once, with roughly 10% in the top ten. The specimen sequenced was peripheral blood. These receptors were taken from a man in his thirties or forties with COVID-19, enrolled during active disease. Both conserved end residues are part of each CDR3. Fields, in order: CDR3 DNA, CDR3 protein, clone size, D gene, V gene, J gene. A D gene is named only where the DNA matches it firmly. Clone size is given for some rows only: seen once, a few or many times, or a class if the clone is expanded.

TGTGCCAGCCAGTATAATTCACCCCTCCACTTT	CASQYNSPLHF	-	-	TRBV6-5	TRBJ1-6
TGTGCCAGCAGTGATCTGGGGGGTAATTCACCCCTCCACTTT	CASSDLGGNSPLHF	-	-	TRBV6-1	TRBJ1-6
TGTGCCAGCAGGCAGGGGAACATGAACACTGAAGCTTTCTTT	CASRQGNMNTEAFF	-	-	TRBV6-4	TRBJ1-1
TGTGCCAGCAGCTTATTTACAGGCAACCCCAATCAGCCCCAGCATTTT	CASSLFTGNPNQPQHF	-	-	TRBV7-9	TRBJ1-5
TGTGCCAGCAGTAAAGACAGGGGGCCATCCTACCGTGGGAACACTGAAGCTTTCTTT	CASSKDRGPSYRGNTEAFF	-	TRBD1	TRBV27	TRBJ1-1
TGTGCCAGCAACCGGGGGGGTCCAGGTGAAAAACTGTTTTTT	CASNRGGPGEKLFF	-	-	TRBV9	TRBJ1-4
TGTGCCACCAGCAGAGGTCTAGCGGATAGCACAGATACGCAGTATTTT	CATSRGLADSTDTQYF	-	TRBD2	TRBV15	TRBJ2-3
TGTGCCAGCAGCGCGACAGGGGTCGATTCACCCCTCCACTTT	CASSATGVDSPLHF	-	TRBD1	TRBV9	TRBJ1-6
TGTGCCAGCAGCTCCACAGGGTTGGATCAGCCCCAGCATTTT	CASSSTGLDQPQHF	-	-	TRBV5-6	TRBJ1-5
TGTGCCAGCTCACCTGCGGACAGGAACACTGAAGCTTTCTTT	CASSPADRNTEAFF	-	-	TRBV18	TRBJ1-1
TGTGCCAGCAGTGAATTTGTAGTACGTGATCAGCCCCAGCATTTT	CASSEFVVRDQPQHF	-	-	TRBV2	TRBJ1-5
TGTGCCAGCCTCCCCCCCAACTACGATGAAGCTTTCTTT	CASLPPNYDEAFF	-	-	TRBV6-1	TRBJ1-1
TGTGCCAGCAGCCCAAGGGTCGAGGGCTGGGGAAACACCATATATTTT	CASSPRVEGWGNTIYF	-	-	TRBV7-9	TRBJ1-3
TGTGCCAGCAGCTACAGACTAGACGGTGAAGCTTTCTTT	CASSYRLDGEAFF	-	-	TRBV11-2	TRBJ1-1
TGTGCCAGCAGTTTAGGCCCGGACAGCGAAGAGACCCAGTACTTC	CASSLGPDSEETQYF	-	-	TRBV28	TRBJ2-5
TGTGCCAGCAGCGGTGGACTAGCGGAGACCTACAATGAGCAGTTCTTC	CASSGGLAETYNEQFF	-	TRBD2	TRBV2	TRBJ2-1
TGTGCCAGCAGCTCGAGGGTTGGCGAAAAACTGTTTTTT	CASSSRVGEKLFF	-	-	TRBV7-9	TRBJ1-4
TGTGCCAGCAGTCAGGACAGTGAGGGAGTCACCGGGGAGCTGTTTTTT	CASSQDSEGVTGELFF	-	-	TRBV6-4	TRBJ2-2
TGTGCCAGCAAACTACAGGGACAAGCTAACTATGGCTACACCTTC	CASKLQGQANYGYTF	-	-	TRBV2	TRBJ1-2
TGTGCCAGTAGTATATCCGGGGTTCGGAACTATGGCTACACCTTC	CASSISGVRNYGYTF	-	-	TRBV19	TRBJ1-2
TGTGCCAGCAGCTTAACGACCAGGGCCGCAACTAATGAAAAACTGTTTTTT	CASSLTTRAATNEKLFF	-	-	TRBV7-9	TRBJ1-4
TGTGCCAGCAGCCCAGACACAGGGGGTGTCTACGAGCAGTACTTC	CASSPDTGGVYEQYF	-	TRBD1	TRBV7-6	TRBJ2-7
TGTGCCAGCAGCCCGGGATTGTCCTCCTACAATGAGCAGTTCTTC	CASSPGLSSYNEQFF	-	-	TRBV13	TRBJ2-1
TGTGCCAGCAGCTTGGCCCCAGGGGGCTCTGGAAACACCATATATTTT	CASSLAPGGSGNTIYF	-	TRBD1	TRBV5-6	TRBJ1-3
TGTGCCAGCAGCTTATATAGCGGGAACTACGAGCAGTACTTC	CASSLYSGNYEQYF	once	TRBD2	TRBV7-3	TRBJ2-7
TGTGCCAGCAGTCATGACACCTACGAGCAGTACTTC	CASSHDTYEQYF	-	-	TRBV6-5	TRBJ2-7
TGTGCCAGCACGCGGGGGGCGAGCTCCTACAATGAGCAGTTCTTC	CASTRGASSYNEQFF	-	TRBD2	TRBV6-6	TRBJ2-1
TGCAGCGTTAGGGGTAGCGGAGGGAACTACGAGCAGTACTTC	CSVRGSGGNYEQYF	once	-	TRBV29-1	TRBJ2-7
TGTGCCAGTAGTTTGACAGGACCGAACACTGAAGCTTTCTTT	CASSLTGPNTEAFF	few	-	TRBV19	TRBJ1-1
TGTGCCAGCAGCTTAGCCCGGATGGGGGGAAACACTGAAGCTTTCTTT	CASSLARMGGNTEAFF	-	-	TRBV11-2	TRBJ1-1
TGTGCCAGCAGTCCCTTGACAGGTAACACTGAAGCTTTCTTT	CASSPLTGNTEAFF	-	-	TRBV28	TRBJ1-1
TGCGCCAGCAGCCAAGATACGAGTGCCGGGGAGCTGTTTTTT	CASSQDTSAGELFF	-	-	TRBV4-3	TRBJ2-2
TGTGCCAGCAGTGACCGACTCTCGATGCTCTCTGGAAACACCATATATTTT	CASSDRLSMLSGNTIYF	-	-	TRBV28	TRBJ1-3
TGCGCCAGCAGCCAAGCCCGGACAGGGGGATGGGATACGCAGTATTTT	CASSQARTGGWDTQYF	-	TRBD1	TRBV4-1	TRBJ2-3
TGTGCCAGCAGCTCGCCGGGACTAGCGGGAGGTGGGGATACGCAGTATTTT	CASSSPGLAGGGDTQYF	-	TRBD2	TRBV5-4	TRBJ2-3
TGCGCCAGCAGCCCAGGACAGGTCGGGCAGCCCCAGCATTTT	CASSPGQVGQPQHF	-	TRBD1	TRBV5-1	TRBJ1-5
TGTGCCAGCAATTTGGGGGGGGTGCGGAACACTGAAGCTTTCTTT	CASNLGGVRNTEAFF	-	-	TRBV6-5	TRBJ1-1
TGTGCCAGCAGCTTCCAGACAGTATACTATGGCTACACCTTC	CASSFQTVYYGYTF	-	-	TRBV7-9	TRBJ1-2
TGTGCCAGCAGCCCTGGCGGACAGTCTATCGGCACTGAAGCTTTCTTT	CASSPGGQSIGTEAFF	-	-	TRBV7-2	TRBJ1-1
TGCGCCAGCAGGCGGGGGGATGGTGGCTACACCTTC	CASRRGDGGYTF	-	-	TRBV5-1	TRBJ1-2
TGTGCCAGTAGTATAGGTACAGGGAATTCACCCCTCCACTTT	CASSIGTGNSPLHF	-	-	TRBV19	TRBJ1-6
TGTGCCAGCCTCCGCCGGGACACATTCTACGAGCAGTACTTC	CASLRRDTFYEQYF	-	-	TRBV6-5	TRBJ2-7